These T cell receptor beta chains were read from a single sample in a study of blood T cells in healthy people across ages. Using its own MiXCR run on the 5' RACE reads, TCRdb lists one record per CDR3 protein. This sample has hundreds of thousands of distinct CDR3 sequences; about 34% occur once, and the top ten carry 15%. The specimen sequenced was blood. All receptors come from a woman older than 75 in good health. Both conserved end residues are part of each CDR3. Fields, in order: V gene, clone size, J gene, D gene, CDR3 protein, CDR3 DNA. A D gene is named only where the DNA matches it firmly. Clone size is given for some rows only: seen once, a few or many times, or a class if the clone is expanded.

v_call: TRBV7-6
clone_size: -
j_call: TRBJ2-5
d_call: TRBD2
cdr3_aa: CASSFDGRGETQYF
cdr3_nt: TGTGCCAGCAGCTTTGACGGGAGGGGCGAGACCCAGTACTTC

v_call: TRBV24-1
clone_size: -
j_call: TRBJ2-1
d_call: TRBD1
cdr3_aa: CAASDPGTGPADEQFF
cdr3_nt: TGTGCCGCCAGTGACCCGGGGACAGGGCCGGCCGATGAGCAGTTCTTC

v_call: TRBV6-2/TRBV6-3
clone_size: -
j_call: TRBJ2-1
d_call: TRBD2
cdr3_aa: CASSLGGASDEQFF
cdr3_nt: TGTGCCAGCTCCCTCGGGGGGGCCTCTGATGAGCAGTTCTTC

v_call: TRBV7-2
clone_size: few
j_call: TRBJ2-7
d_call: -
cdr3_aa: CASSLARASTYEQYF
cdr3_nt: TGTGCCAGCAGCTTAGCGCGGGCTAGCACCTACGAGCAGTACTTC

v_call: TRBV5-1
clone_size: -
j_call: TRBJ2-5
d_call: -
cdr3_aa: CASRRVIQSNEQYF
cdr3_nt: TGCGCCAGCCGCAGGGTGATACAGTCCAATGAGCAGTACTTC

v_call: TRBV18
clone_size: few
j_call: TRBJ1-6
d_call: -
cdr3_aa: CASSPLEGSSYNSPLHF
cdr3_nt: TGTGCCAGCTCACCACTCGAAGGTAGCTCCTATAATTCACCCCTCCACTTT

v_call: TRBV5-1
clone_size: -
j_call: TRBJ1-1
d_call: TRBD1
cdr3_aa: CASSLTGVYATEAFF
cdr3_nt: TGCGCCAGCAGCTTGACAGGGGTTTATGCCACTGAAGCTTTCTTT

v_call: TRBV18
clone_size: many
j_call: TRBJ2-1
d_call: TRBD2
cdr3_aa: CASSPVTSGGHSYNEQFF
cdr3_nt: TGTGCCAGCTCACCTGTGACTAGCGGGGGGCATTCCTACAATGAGCAGTTCTTC

v_call: TRBV7-2
clone_size: many
j_call: TRBJ1-1
d_call: -
cdr3_aa: CASSSSVATEAFF
cdr3_nt: TGTGCCAGCAGCTCCTCGGTCGCCACTGAAGCTTTCTTT

v_call: TRBV30
clone_size: -
j_call: TRBJ2-1
d_call: -
cdr3_aa: CAWTHSGSFISYNEQFF
cdr3_nt: TGTGCCTGGACCCACTCAGGCTCGTTCATCTCCTACAATGAGCAGTTCTTC

v_call: TRBV29-1
clone_size: -
j_call: TRBJ2-7
d_call: -
cdr3_aa: CSVREQGYEQYF
cdr3_nt: TGCAGCGTCCGGGAACAGGGCTACGAGCAGTACTTC

v_call: TRBV6-2/TRBV6-3
clone_size: -
j_call: TRBJ2-2
d_call: -
cdr3_aa: CASSFTASTGELFF
cdr3_nt: TGTGCCAGCAGCTTTACAGCCAGCACCGGGGAGCTGTTTTTT

v_call: TRBV24-1
clone_size: -
j_call: TRBJ2-6
d_call: -
cdr3_aa: CATSDGLGGRSGANVLTF
cdr3_nt: TGTGCCACCAGTGATGGCCTAGGGGGGCGCTCTGGGGCCAACGTCCTGACTTTC

v_call: TRBV2
clone_size: many
j_call: TRBJ2-7
d_call: -
cdr3_aa: CASSETVAGQYF
cdr3_nt: TGTGCCAGCAGTGAAACGGTGGCAGGGCAGTACTTC

v_call: TRBV4-1
clone_size: many
j_call: TRBJ1-2
d_call: -
cdr3_aa: CASSQDAGHGYTF
cdr3_nt: TGCGCCAGCAGCCAAGATGCAGGGCATGGCTACACCTTC

v_call: TRBV7-2
clone_size: -
j_call: TRBJ1-6
d_call: -
cdr3_aa: CASSPGGLGNSPLHF
cdr3_nt: TGTGCCAGCAGCCCCGGGGGTTTAGGTAATTCACCCCTCCACTTT

v_call: TRBV6-5
clone_size: few
j_call: TRBJ1-1
d_call: TRBD1
cdr3_aa: CASRPGQRNTEAFF
cdr3_nt: TGTGCCAGCAGGCCGGGACAGCGAAACACTGAAGCTTTCTTT

v_call: TRBV30
clone_size: -
j_call: TRBJ1-6
d_call: -
cdr3_aa: CAWSNAGCSTLHF
cdr3_nt: TGTGCCTGGAGTAACGCAGGGTGCTCGACCCTCCACTTT

v_call: TRBV5-8
clone_size: -
j_call: TRBJ1-1
d_call: -
cdr3_aa: CASRNGPLLSNTEAFF
cdr3_nt: TGTGCCAGCAGGAATGGACCCCTCCTATCGAACACTGAAGCTTTCTTT

v_call: TRBV14
clone_size: many
j_call: TRBJ2-5
d_call: -
cdr3_aa: CASSQDLRRGEETQYF
cdr3_nt: TGTGCCAGCAGCCAAGATCTGAGGAGGGGCGAGGAGACCCAGTACTTC

v_call: TRBV20-1
clone_size: -
j_call: TRBJ1-5
d_call: TRBD1
cdr3_aa: CSARFPGQGAHQPQHF
cdr3_nt: TGCAGTGCTAGATTCCCGGGACAGGGTGCCCATCAGCCCCAGCATTTT

v_call: TRBV7-2
clone_size: -
j_call: TRBJ2-2
d_call: -
cdr3_aa: CSSSLSSAYTGELFF
cdr3_nt: TGTTCCAGCAGCTTATCTTCGGCGTACACCGGGGAGCTGTTTTTT

v_call: TRBV7-2
clone_size: few
j_call: TRBJ2-2
d_call: TRBD1
cdr3_aa: CATEDRPLTGELFF
cdr3_nt: TGTGCAACGGAGGACAGGCCCCTCACCGGGGAGCTGTTTTTT

v_call: TRBV6-2/TRBV6-3
clone_size: -
j_call: TRBJ2-3
d_call: -
cdr3_aa: CTIRSTDTQYF
cdr3_nt: TGTACCATACGTAGCACGGATACGCAGTATTTT

v_call: TRBV6-2/TRBV6-3
clone_size: -
j_call: TRBJ2-2
d_call: -
cdr3_aa: CASSYSRASGELFF
cdr3_nt: TGTGCCAGCAGTTATTCCAGGGCCTCCGGGGAGCTGTTTTTT

v_call: TRBV6-5
clone_size: many
j_call: TRBJ2-3
d_call: TRBD2
cdr3_aa: CASSVVAGGSTDTQYF
cdr3_nt: TGTGCCAGCAGTGTTGTAGCGGGGGGGAGCACAGATACGCAGTATTTT

v_call: TRBV30
clone_size: -
j_call: TRBJ2-3
d_call: -
cdr3_aa: CAWSRKTDTQYF
cdr3_nt: TGTGCCTGGAGCAGGAAGACAGATACGCAGTATTTT

v_call: TRBV5-1
clone_size: many
j_call: TRBJ1-2
d_call: -
cdr3_aa: CASSLGLGNYGYTF
cdr3_nt: TGCGCCAGCAGCTTGGGTTTGGGCAACTATGGCTACACCTTC

v_call: TRBV15
clone_size: -
j_call: TRBJ2-3
d_call: -
cdr3_aa: CATSRDTPSTDTQYF
cdr3_nt: TGTGCCACCAGCAGAGACACTCCTAGCACAGATACGCAGTATTTT

v_call: TRBV6-1
clone_size: -
j_call: TRBJ1-2
d_call: -
cdr3_aa: CASSGRTEGYGYTF
cdr3_nt: TGTGCCAGCAGTGGTCGGACAGAGGGGTATGGCTACACCTTC

v_call: TRBV7-3
clone_size: -
j_call: TRBJ2-1
d_call: -
cdr3_aa: CASSSDNYNEQFF
cdr3_nt: TGTGCCAGCAGCTCGGACAATTACAATGAGCAGTTCTTC

v_call: TRBV28
clone_size: many
j_call: TRBJ2-7
d_call: TRBD1
cdr3_aa: CASSLRGTASYEQYF
cdr3_nt: TGTGCCAGCAGTTTGAGGGGGACAGCCTCCTACGAGCAGTACTTC

v_call: TRBV18
clone_size: -
j_call: TRBJ2-1
d_call: TRBD2
cdr3_aa: CASSPKLAGGYNEQFF
cdr3_nt: TGTGCCAGCTCACCAAAACTAGCGGGAGGGTACAATGAGCAGTTCTTC

v_call: TRBV5-6
clone_size: -
j_call: TRBJ1-5
d_call: -
cdr3_aa: CASSFMGGVNQPQHF
cdr3_nt: TGTGCCAGCAGCTTTATGGGGGGAGTCAATCAGCCCCAGCATTTT

v_call: TRBV6-5
clone_size: many
j_call: TRBJ2-7
d_call: -
cdr3_aa: CASRESAWRSYEQYF
cdr3_nt: TGTGCCAGCAGAGAATCTGCATGGAGATCCTACGAGCAGTACTTC

v_call: TRBV7-2
clone_size: many
j_call: TRBJ2-7
d_call: -
cdr3_aa: CASSFLRTDSYEQYF
cdr3_nt: TGTGCCAGCAGCTTTCTTAGGACAGATTCCTACGAGCAGTACTTC

v_call: TRBV5-1
clone_size: -
j_call: TRBJ2-1
d_call: -
cdr3_aa: CASRRGNYNEQFF
cdr3_nt: TGCGCCAGCAGGCGCGGTAATTACAATGAGCAGTTCTTC

v_call: TRBV6-1
clone_size: few
j_call: TRBJ1-5
d_call: -
cdr3_aa: CATSSGKGIPGKRFVQHF
cdr3_nt: TGTGCCACCTCTAGCGGCAAAGGGATTCCGGGGAAGCGATTCGTCCAGCATTTT

v_call: TRBV20-1
clone_size: few
j_call: TRBJ2-3
d_call: TRBD1
cdr3_aa: CSAQRQGADTQYF
cdr3_nt: TGCAGTGCTCAAAGACAGGGGGCAGATACGCAGTATTTT

v_call: TRBV12-3/TRBV12-4
clone_size: -
j_call: TRBJ2-7
d_call: TRBD2
cdr3_aa: CASSLLTSGYEQYF
cdr3_nt: TGTGCCAGCAGTTTACTGACTAGCGGCTACGAGCAGTACTTC

v_call: TRBV10-3
clone_size: many
j_call: TRBJ1-1
d_call: -
cdr3_aa: CAISREGVGKNTEAFF
cdr3_nt: TGTGCCATCAGCAGGGAGGGAGTCGGGAAGAACACTGAAGCTTTCTTT

v_call: TRBV6-6
clone_size: -
j_call: TRBJ1-2
d_call: -
cdr3_aa: CASSYSTTGSNYGYTF
cdr3_nt: TGTGCCAGCAGTTACTCGACCACCGGCTCTAACTATGGCTACACCTTC

v_call: TRBV25-1
clone_size: -
j_call: TRBJ1-4
d_call: TRBD1
cdr3_aa: CASRQQGDDEKLFF
cdr3_nt: TGTGCCAGCAGGCAACAGGGGGACGATGAAAAACTGTTTTTT

v_call: TRBV6-2/TRBV6-3
clone_size: many
j_call: TRBJ2-5
d_call: TRBD1
cdr3_aa: CASSRPPGQQETQYF
cdr3_nt: TGTGCCAGCAGTCGTCCACCGGGACAGCAAGAGACCCAGTACTTC

v_call: TRBV6-6
clone_size: -
j_call: TRBJ2-4
d_call: -
cdr3_aa: CASSYEGLQNIQYF
cdr3_nt: TGTGCCAGCAGTTACGAGGGTCTACAAAACATTCAGTACTTC

v_call: TRBV7-2
clone_size: many
j_call: TRBJ2-4
d_call: -
cdr3_aa: CASSLSGGRQQNIQYF
cdr3_nt: TGTGCCAGCAGCTTATCAGGTGGGAGGCAGCAAAACATTCAGTACTTC

v_call: TRBV7-2
clone_size: -
j_call: TRBJ2-5
d_call: TRBD1
cdr3_aa: CASSRRQGSYQETQYF
cdr3_nt: TGTGCCAGCAGCCGTCGACAGGGTTCCTACCAAGAGACCCAGTACTTC

v_call: TRBV7-2
clone_size: many
j_call: TRBJ2-2
d_call: TRBD1
cdr3_aa: CASTRSRGQGAGELFF
cdr3_nt: TGTGCCAGCACAAGATCGAGAGGACAGGGGGCCGGGGAGCTGTTTTTT

v_call: TRBV5-4
clone_size: -
j_call: TRBJ2-6
d_call: -
cdr3_aa: CASSHPTGTGANVLTF
cdr3_nt: TGTGCCAGCAGCCACCCTACAGGGACTGGGGCCAACGTCCTGACTTTC

v_call: TRBV5-5
clone_size: few
j_call: TRBJ1-6
d_call: -
cdr3_aa: CASSYDPNSYNSPLHF
cdr3_nt: TGTGCCAGCAGCTACGACCCGAACAGCTATAATTCACCCCTCCACTTT

v_call: TRBV30
clone_size: few
j_call: TRBJ1-5
d_call: -
cdr3_aa: CAWSVGPHTRGQPQHF
cdr3_nt: TGTGCCTGGAGTGTGGGCCCTCACACGAGGGGTCAGCCCCAGCATTTT

v_call: TRBV5-5
clone_size: -
j_call: TRBJ2-5
d_call: TRBD1
cdr3_aa: CASSRRDRGFDETQYF
cdr3_nt: TGTGCCAGCAGCCGCCGGGACAGGGGGTTCGACGAGACCCAGTACTTC

v_call: TRBV7-9
clone_size: many
j_call: TRBJ1-2
d_call: -
cdr3_aa: CASSPRGRTNYGYTF
cdr3_nt: TGTGCCAGCAGCCCCCGAGGCAGAACTAACTATGGCTACACCTTC

v_call: TRBV28
clone_size: few
j_call: TRBJ1-1
d_call: -
cdr3_aa: CASSSLGFGNTEAFF
cdr3_nt: TGTGCCAGCAGTTCATTGGGGTTCGGGAACACTGAAGCTTTCTTT

v_call: TRBV6-5
clone_size: many
j_call: TRBJ2-1
d_call: TRBD1
cdr3_aa: CASSYPRTGGGNEQFF
cdr3_nt: TGTGCCAGCAGTTACCCCCGGACAGGGGGGGGGAATGAGCAGTTCTTC

v_call: TRBV7-9
clone_size: many
j_call: TRBJ1-5
d_call: TRBD1
cdr3_aa: CASSRGQGAYQPQHF
cdr3_nt: TGTGCCAGCAGCCGAGGACAGGGTGCCTATCAGCCCCAGCATTTT